This record concerns one TCR beta chain sequence. This entry is derived from a study of PD-L1 blockade in urothelial cancer. In the study overall: About 85% of the roughly 30 patients comprised males who had bladder-origin urothelial cancer. The study recovered a median of roughly 150,000 T cells per blood sample.

Germline-derived CDR1 and CDR2 are SEHNR and FQNEAQ (reference sequence). The CDR3 contains 13 residues. V was cut by 5 bases and J by 4 bases, with 9 bases left in between. This table comes from immunoSEQ multiplex PCR, and its TCRdb copy is limited to in-frame clones, with some not included. The table has 60,000 or so clones, under 90% seen once; the top ten hold roughly 3.5%. Time point here: pretreatment peripheral blood. The chain recombines TRBV7-9 with TRBJ1-5, with a possible D match to TRBD1 (6 bases). The TCR originated in a man in his 70s with urothelial cancer. The sequencing used PBMCs, collected around atezolizumab (anti-PD-L1) treatment. The CDR3 DNA follows: TGTGCCAGCAGCCCACAGGGAAATCAGCCCCAGCATTTT. It specifies CASSPQGNQPQHF. Full variable domain (outside the CDR3, taken from reference TRBV7-9 and TRBJ1-5): DTGVSQNPRHKITKRGQNVTFRCDPISEHNRLYWYRQTLGQGPEFLTYFQNEAQLEKSRLLSDRFSAERPKGSFSTLEIQRTEQGDSAMYLCASSPQGNQPQHFGDGTRLSIL.